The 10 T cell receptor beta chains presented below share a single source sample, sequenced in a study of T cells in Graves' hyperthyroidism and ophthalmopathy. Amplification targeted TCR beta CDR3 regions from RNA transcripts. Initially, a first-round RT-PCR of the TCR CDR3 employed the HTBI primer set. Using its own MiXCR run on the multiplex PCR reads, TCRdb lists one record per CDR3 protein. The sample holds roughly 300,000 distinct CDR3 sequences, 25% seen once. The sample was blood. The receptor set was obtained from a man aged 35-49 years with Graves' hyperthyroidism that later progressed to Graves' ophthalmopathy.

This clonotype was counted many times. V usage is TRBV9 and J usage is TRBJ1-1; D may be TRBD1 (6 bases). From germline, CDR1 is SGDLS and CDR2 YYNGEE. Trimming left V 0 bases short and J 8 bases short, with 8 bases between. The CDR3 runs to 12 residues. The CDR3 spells CASSVVGGEAFF. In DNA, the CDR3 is TGTGCCAGCAGCGTAGTAGGGGGGGAAGCTTTCTTT.

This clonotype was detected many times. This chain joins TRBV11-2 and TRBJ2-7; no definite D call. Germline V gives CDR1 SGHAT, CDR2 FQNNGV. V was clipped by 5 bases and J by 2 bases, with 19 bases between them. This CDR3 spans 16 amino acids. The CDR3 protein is CASSPRFGQAPYEQYF. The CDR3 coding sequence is TGTGCCAGCAGCCCCCGTTTTGGGCAGGCCCCCTACGAGCAGTACTTC.

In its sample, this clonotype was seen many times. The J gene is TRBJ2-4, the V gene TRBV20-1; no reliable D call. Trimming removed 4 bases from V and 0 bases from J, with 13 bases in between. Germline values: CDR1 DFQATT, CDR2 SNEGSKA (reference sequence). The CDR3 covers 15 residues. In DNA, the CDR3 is TGCAGTGCTAAACCCTCAAATCTAGCCAAAAACATTCAGTACTTC. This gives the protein CSAKPSNLAKNIQYF.

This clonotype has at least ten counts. The CDR3 DNA sequence: TGTGCCACAAGGACAGGGACGGGCAACGAGCAGTACTTC. It codes for CATRTGTGNEQYF. The chain couples TRBV6-5 to TRBJ2-7; TRBD1 aligns across 8 bases. Per the germline V gene, CDR1 is MNHEY and CDR2 is SVGAGI. After removal of 10 bases from V and 5 bases from J, the junction contained 10 bases not matched to a gene. This CDR3 has 13 amino acids.

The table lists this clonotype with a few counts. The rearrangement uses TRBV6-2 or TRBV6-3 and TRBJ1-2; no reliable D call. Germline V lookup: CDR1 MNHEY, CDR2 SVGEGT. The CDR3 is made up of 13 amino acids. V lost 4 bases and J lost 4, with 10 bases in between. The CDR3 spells CASSSESIYGYTF. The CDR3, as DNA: TGTGCCAGCAGTTCTGAGAGCATCTATGGCTACACCTTC.

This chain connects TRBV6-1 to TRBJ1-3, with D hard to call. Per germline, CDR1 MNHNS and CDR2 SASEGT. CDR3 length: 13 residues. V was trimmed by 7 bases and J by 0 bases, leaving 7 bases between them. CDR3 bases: TGTGCCAGCACTGGCTTCTCTGGAAACACCATATATTTT. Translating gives CASTGFSGNTIYF.

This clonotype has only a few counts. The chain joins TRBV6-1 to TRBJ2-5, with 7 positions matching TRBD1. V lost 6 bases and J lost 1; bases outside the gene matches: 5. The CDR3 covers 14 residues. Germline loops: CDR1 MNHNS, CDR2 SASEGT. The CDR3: CASRPQGSQETQYF. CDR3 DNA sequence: TGTGCCAGCAGGCCACAGGGGAGCCAAGAGACCCAGTACTTC.

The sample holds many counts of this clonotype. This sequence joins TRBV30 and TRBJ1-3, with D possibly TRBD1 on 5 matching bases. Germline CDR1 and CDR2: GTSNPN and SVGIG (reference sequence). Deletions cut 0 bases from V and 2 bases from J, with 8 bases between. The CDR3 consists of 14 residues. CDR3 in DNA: TGTGCCTGGAGTGTACGCAGGGCTGGAAACACCATATATTTT. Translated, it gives CAWSVRRAGNTIYF.

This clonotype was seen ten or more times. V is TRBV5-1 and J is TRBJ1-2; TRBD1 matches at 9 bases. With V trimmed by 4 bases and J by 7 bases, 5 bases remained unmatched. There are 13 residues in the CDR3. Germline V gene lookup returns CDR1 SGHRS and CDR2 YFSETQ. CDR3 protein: CASSIGQGSGYTF. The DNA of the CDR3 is TGCGCCAGCAGCATCGGACAGGGGTCTGGCTACACCTTC.

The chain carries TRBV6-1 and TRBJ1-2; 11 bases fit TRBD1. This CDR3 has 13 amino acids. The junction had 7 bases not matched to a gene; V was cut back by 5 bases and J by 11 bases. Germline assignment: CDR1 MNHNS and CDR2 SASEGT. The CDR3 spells CASSTGTGGVYTF. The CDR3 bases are TGTGCCAGCAGTACCGGGACAGGGGGTGTTTACACCTTC.